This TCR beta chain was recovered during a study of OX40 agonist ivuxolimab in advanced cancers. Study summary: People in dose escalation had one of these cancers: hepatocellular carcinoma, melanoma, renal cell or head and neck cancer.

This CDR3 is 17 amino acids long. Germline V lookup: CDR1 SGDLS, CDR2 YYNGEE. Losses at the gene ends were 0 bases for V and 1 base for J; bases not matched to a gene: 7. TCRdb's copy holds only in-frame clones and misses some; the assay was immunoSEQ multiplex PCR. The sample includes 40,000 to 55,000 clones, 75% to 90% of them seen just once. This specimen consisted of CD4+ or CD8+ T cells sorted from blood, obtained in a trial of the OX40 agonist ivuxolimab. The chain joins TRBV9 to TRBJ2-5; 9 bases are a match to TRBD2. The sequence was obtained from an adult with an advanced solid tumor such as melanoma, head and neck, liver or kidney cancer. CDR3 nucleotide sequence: TGTGCCAGCAGCGTAGGGGTGACTAGCGGAAGCCAAGAGACCCAGTACTTC. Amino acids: CASSVGVTSGSQETQYF. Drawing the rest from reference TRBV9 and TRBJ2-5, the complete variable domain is DSGVTQTPKHLITATGQRVTLRCSPRSGDLSVYWYQQSLDQGLQFLIQYYNGEERAKGNILERFSAQQFPDLHSELNLSSLELGDSALYFCASSVGVTSGSQETQYFGPGTRLLVL.